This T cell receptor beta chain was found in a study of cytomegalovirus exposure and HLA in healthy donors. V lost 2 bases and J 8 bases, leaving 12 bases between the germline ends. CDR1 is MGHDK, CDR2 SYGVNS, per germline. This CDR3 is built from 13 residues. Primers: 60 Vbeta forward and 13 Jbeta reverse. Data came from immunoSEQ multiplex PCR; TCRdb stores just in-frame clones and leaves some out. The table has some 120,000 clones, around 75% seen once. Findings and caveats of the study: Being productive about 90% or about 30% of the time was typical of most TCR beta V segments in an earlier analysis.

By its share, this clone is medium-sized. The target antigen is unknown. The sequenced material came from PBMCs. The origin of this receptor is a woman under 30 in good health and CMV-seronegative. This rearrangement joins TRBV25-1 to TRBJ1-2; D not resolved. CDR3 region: CASSEGNRAGYTF. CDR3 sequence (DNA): TGTGCCAGCAGTGAAGGTAACAGAGCCGGCTACACCTTC.